The rows below give T cell receptor beta chains drawn from one sample of a study of Ad26.COV2.S vaccination and SARS-CoV-2 variants. Clones were read by immunoSEQ multiplex PCR, and TCRdb kept only the in-frame ones, dropping some. The data contain 350,000 to 500,000 clones, less than 95% of them singletons. This material consisted of peripheral blood, taken in a trial of Ad26.COV2.S vaccine versus placebo. These receptors were collected from a person between 18 and 60 years old who received the Ad26.COV2.S COVID-19 vaccine or a placebo. The CDR3 runs from the conserved cysteine through the conserved F or W.

TRBV30	TRBJ2-3	CAWSSGYTDTQYF
TRBV29-1	TRBJ2-1	CSVEHTESYNEQFF
TRBV18	TRBJ1-5	CASSPSGTSQPQHF
TRBV7-8	TRBJ2-7	CASSSVGLSYEQYF
TRBV6-1	TRBJ1-1	CASSALSGQVTNTEAFF
TRBV7-3	TRBJ1-4	CASHLGVSEKLFF
TRBV7-2	TRBJ1-5	CASSSVNSNQPQHF
TRBV5-1	TRBJ1-6	CASSLSSISSNSPLHF
TRBV25-1	TRBJ1-1	CASSPPEGAGRTEAFF
TRBV16	TRBJ2-1	CASSQSLLGSNNEQFF
TRBV27	TRBJ2-1	CASSWASGTEQFF
TRBV2	TRBJ2-3	CASSTPSGTSGRGVTDTQYF
TRBV11-2	TRBJ2-7	CASSYSPGQGFYEQYF
TRBV28	TRBJ2-7	CASSLLTSGKKRRSSYEQYF
TRBV6-5	TRBJ1-5	CASSPRTLSNQPQHF
TRBV29-1	TRBJ2-7	CSAGAGAYEQYF
TRBV7-9	TRBJ2-6	CASSTGTFVSGANVLTF
TRBV12-3/TRBV12-4	TRBJ2-1	CASSLGRNEQFF
TRBV28	TRBJ2-1	CASSPWTGSYNEQFF
TRBV15	TRBJ2-7	CATSPIPQALSEQYF
TRBV15	TRBJ1-5	CATSRAGQGNQPQHF
TRBV6-5	TRBJ2-7	CASKLGPDEQYF
TRBV9	TRBJ2-3	CASSLAPPGATDTQYF
TRBV4-2	TRBJ1-3	CASSQDLMGSSGNTIYF
TRBV25-1	TRBJ2-1	CASSGTSNEQFF
TRBV14	TRBJ2-7	CASSQGGQSTSGTDEQYF
TRBV19	TRBJ2-1	CASSLGQGAWTNSYNEQFF
TRBV29-1	TRBJ2-2	CSVFRDDTGELFF
TRBV15	TRBJ2-3	CATSRVSETADTQYF
TRBV5-6	TRBJ1-6	CASSLGSRESPLHF
TRBV18	TRBJ2-5	CASSPRAPGSGKEGETQYF
TRBV7-3	TRBJ2-1	CASSSGTGSYNEQFF
TRBV29-1	TRBJ2-2	CSGAATPNTGELFF
TRBV14	TRBJ2-7	CASSPPGAAYEQYF
TRBV7-9	TRBJ2-7	CASSPQASSYEQYF
TRBV6-5	TRBJ2-1	CASSMRFRGIQFF
TRBV18	TRBJ2-2	CASSPPGGESAGELFF
TRBV9	TRBJ2-7	CASSVGGLSEQYF
TRBV7-6	TRBJ2-2	CASSKAGTWNTGELFF
TRBV2	TRBJ2-1	CASSEFSSYNEQFF
TRBV11-1	TRBJ2-1	CASSPAGASLNEQFF
TRBV12-3/TRBV12-4	TRBJ1-2	CASGGTQTTF
TRBV7-3	TRBJ2-2	CASSPRAGELFF
TRBV7-9	TRBJ2-7	CASSSGEGSYEQYF
TRBV24-1	TRBJ2-5	CATSDPGQEKETQYF
TRBV9	TRBJ1-3	CASSGDTHSGNTIYF
TRBV28	TRBJ2-5	CASTQALARETQYF
TRBV7-3	TRBJ2-5	CASSLGVWETQYF
TRBV28	TRBJ2-1	CTSSRLNSYNEQFF
TRBV6-1	TRBJ2-7	CASSEGTNPTYEQYF
TRBV2	TRBJ2-7	CASRPLDRELSYEQYF
TRBV7-8	TRBJ2-5	CASSYYRQGAETQYF
TRBV29-1	TRBJ2-7	CSVERTGAPYEQYF
TRBV28	TRBJ2-7	CASKYTGAWYEQYF
TRBV6-5	TRBJ2-1	CASGTQGSNEQFF
TRBV24-1	TRBJ2-1	CATSDLAGEADASYNEQFF
TRBV10-3	TRBJ2-1	CAIRSLGESNEQFF
TRBV4-2	TRBJ2-2	CASSQVGQGGLNTGELFF
TRBV7-9	TRBJ2-3	CASSLELAGGPDTQYF
TRBV12-3/TRBV12-4	TRBJ1-1	CASSTWGGLEAFF